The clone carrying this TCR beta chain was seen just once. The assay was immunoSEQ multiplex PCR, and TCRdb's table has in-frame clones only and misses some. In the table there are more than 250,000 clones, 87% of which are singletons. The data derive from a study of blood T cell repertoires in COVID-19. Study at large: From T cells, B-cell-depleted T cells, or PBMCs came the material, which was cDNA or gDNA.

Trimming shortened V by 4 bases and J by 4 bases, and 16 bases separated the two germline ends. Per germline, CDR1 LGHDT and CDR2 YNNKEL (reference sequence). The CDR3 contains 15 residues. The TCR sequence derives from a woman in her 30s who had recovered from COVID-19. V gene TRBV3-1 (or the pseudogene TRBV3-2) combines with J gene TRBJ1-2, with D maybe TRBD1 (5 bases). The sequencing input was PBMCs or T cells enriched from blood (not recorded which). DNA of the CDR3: TGTGCCAGCAGCCCGCTGTTGGCAGGGTTCTATGGCTACACCTTC. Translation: CASSPLLAGFYGYTF.